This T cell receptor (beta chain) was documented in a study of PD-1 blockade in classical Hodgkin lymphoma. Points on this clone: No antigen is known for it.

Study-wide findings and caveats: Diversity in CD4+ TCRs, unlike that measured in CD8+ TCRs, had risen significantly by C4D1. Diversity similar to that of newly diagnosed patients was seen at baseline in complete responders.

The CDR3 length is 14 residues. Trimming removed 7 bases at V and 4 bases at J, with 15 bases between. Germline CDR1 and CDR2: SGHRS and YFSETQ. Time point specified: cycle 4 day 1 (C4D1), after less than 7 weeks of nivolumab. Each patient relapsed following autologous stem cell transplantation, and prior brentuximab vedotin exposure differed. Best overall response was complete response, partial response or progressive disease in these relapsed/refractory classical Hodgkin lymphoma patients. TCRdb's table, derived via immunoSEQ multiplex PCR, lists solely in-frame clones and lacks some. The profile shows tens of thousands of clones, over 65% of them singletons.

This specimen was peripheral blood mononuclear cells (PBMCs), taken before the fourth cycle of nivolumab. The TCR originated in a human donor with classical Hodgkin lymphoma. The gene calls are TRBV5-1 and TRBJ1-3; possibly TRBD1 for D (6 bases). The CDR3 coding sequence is TGCGCCAGCCTCCGGGGGGCGATAGGAAACACCATATATTTT. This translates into CASLRGAIGNTIYF.